This entry lists 25 T cell receptor beta chains sequenced from one sample in a study of blood T cell repertoires in COVID-19. Sequencing was performed with immunoSEQ multiplex PCR; in TCRdb, only in-frame clones are kept and a portion is missing. The data contain approximately 180,000 clones, 82% of them seen just once; the ten biggest clones take up around 5.2%. The specimen sequenced was PBMCs or T cells enriched from blood (not recorded which). Source of these receptors: a woman between 55 and 75 years old with acute COVID-19.

This rearrangement joins TRBV5-1 to TRBJ1-5; D not certain. CDR3 length: 13 amino acids. The V end was cut by 4 bases, the J end by 6 bases, with 11 bases between. Germline V lookup: CDR1 SGHRS, CDR2 YFSETQ. The CDR3 protein is CASSPGVGQPQHF. CDR3 in DNA: TGCGCCAGCAGCCCCGGGGTGGGTCAGCCCCAGCATTTT.

The rearrangement links TRBV10-1 to TRBJ1-1, with D hard to call. There are 12 residues in the CDR3. Germline lookup yields CDR1 WNHNN and CDR2 SYGVQD (reference sequence). V was shortened by 10 bases and J by 3 bases, with 12 bases between the two germline ends. In DNA form, the CDR3 reads TGCGCCATTAAGAGGCCCGACACTGAAGCTTTCTTT. It is translated as CAIKRPDTEAFF.

The V call is TRBV30, the J call TRBJ1-4, with D possibly TRBD1 on 6 matching bases. V was clipped by 3 bases and J by 8 bases, with 16 bases between them. This CDR3 contains 14 residues. The germline V gene encodes CDR1 GTSNPN and CDR2 SVGIG (reference sequence). The CDR3 coding sequence is TGTGCCTGGAGGCAACAGGGTCCTTGGGAAAAACTGTTTTTT. Residues: CAWRQQGPWEKLFF.

This chain uses TRBV6-2 or TRBV6-3 with TRBJ2-7; 9 nucleotides match TRBD1. Trimming at V came to 5 bases and at J to 4 bases, leaving 6 bases not matched to a gene. CDR3 length: 14 amino acids. Germline-derived CDR1 and CDR2 are MNHEY and SVGEGT. CDR3 loop: CASSRDRVAYEQYV. The DNA for the CDR3 is TGTGCCAGCAGTAGGGACAGGGTCGCTTACGAGCAGTACGTC.

The chain's CDR3 is CASSADYTDSYNEQFF. The CDR3 bases are TGTGCCAGCAGCGCGGACTACACCGACTCCTACAATGAGCAGTTCTTC. The J gene is TRBJ2-1, the V gene TRBV9; D may be TRBD2 (6 bases). Trimming pared 3 bases from V and 0 bases from J, leaving 13 bases between. Looked up from germline, CDR1 is SGDLS and CDR2 is YYNGEE. The CDR3 covers 16 residues.

The chain couples TRBV24-1 to TRBJ2-3, with 9 bases that match TRBD2. Germline V gives CDR1 KGHDR, CDR2 SFDVKD. This CDR3 contains 16 residues. J lost 2 bases, V lost 3 bases, and 5 bases had no gene match. CDR3 DNA: TGTGCCACCAGTGATGTAGCGGGGGATTACACAGATACGCAGTATTTT. It is translated as CATSDVAGDYTDTQYF.

V is TRBV28 and J is TRBJ2-3; tentative D call: TRBD2 (6 bases). The CDR3 covers 15 residues. CDR1 and CDR2 (germline): MDHEN, SYDVKM. Trimming removed 5 bases at V and 1 base at J, with 13 bases between. The CDR3 protein is CASSTPTGGTDTQYF. In nucleotides, the CDR3 is TGTGCCAGCAGTACCCCCACGGGGGGCACAGATACGCAGTATTTT.

This chain connects TRBV5-1 to TRBJ2-7, with 7 bases lining up with TRBD1. After removal of 0 bases from V and 5 bases from J, the junction contained 8 bases not matched to a gene. Germline V gene sequence: CDR1 SGHRS, CDR2 YFSETQ. This CDR3 comprises 15 residues. CDR3 bases: TGCGCCAGCAGCTTGGCCGGTGACAGGGCCCACGAGCAGTACTTC. Protein sequence: CASSLAGDRAHEQYF.

This sequence joins TRBV30 and TRBJ2-7, with D unresolved. The CDR3 runs to 11 residues. V lost 2 bases, J lost 0 bases, and 2 bases lay in between. Germline V gives CDR1 GTSNPN, CDR2 SVGIG (reference sequence). Here the CDR3 reads CAWSYSYEQYF. The DNA for the CDR3 is TGTGCCTGGAGTTACTCCTACGAGCAGTACTTC.

A few counts support this clone. This rearrangement joins TRBV24-1 to TRBJ2-1, with D perhaps matching TRBD2 (5 bases). Germline V lookup: CDR1 KGHDR, CDR2 SFDVKD. V was cut by 1 base and J by 9 bases, with 18 bases left in between. CDR3 size: 16 residues. The CDR3 sequence is CATSDFGRTGVGEQFF. The DNA of the CDR3 is TGTGCCACCAGTGATTTTGGGCGGACCGGGGTTGGTGAGCAGTTCTTC.

There are a few counts of this clone. The rearrangement joins TRBV28 to TRBJ1-2; the D gene is possibly TRBD1 (5 bases). This CDR3 spans 16 amino acids. Looked up from germline, CDR1 is MDHEN and CDR2 is SYDVKM. Trimming stripped 6 bases from V and 0 bases from J, with 17 bases between. The CDR3 reads CASRPGGGQPNYGYTF. CDR3 coding DNA: TGTGCCAGCAGACCGGGGGGGGGTCAACCTAACTATGGCTACACCTTC.

The chain uses TRBV6-2 or TRBV6-3 and TRBJ2-2, with TRBD1 matching over 8 bases. CDR3 length equals 15 residues. With 4 bases clipped from V and 5 bases from J, the junction kept 6 bases outside the gene matches. The V gene's germline CDR1 is MNHEY and CDR2 SVGEGT. CDR3 residues: CASSSRDRSTGELFF. CDR3 nucleotide sequence: TGTGCCAGCAGTTCCCGGGACAGGTCGACCGGGGAGCTGTTTTTT.

The rearrangement links TRBV11-2 to TRBJ2-5; D unclear. The CDR3 covers 13 residues. Trimming left V 0 bases short and J 5 bases short, with 7 bases between. Looked up from germline, CDR1 is SGHAT and CDR2 is FQNNGV. This CDR3 is CASSLDLSETQYF. The CDR3 DNA reads as TGTGCCAGCAGCTTAGATCTTTCGGAGACCCAGTACTTC.

This clone was recorded a few times. The J gene is TRBJ2-3, the V gene TRBV3-1 (or the pseudogene TRBV3-2), with 10 nucleotides matching TRBD2. Trimming took 0 bases from V and 12 from J; bases not matched to a gene: 3. This CDR3 comprises 13 residues. Germline loops: CDR1 LGHDT, CDR2 YNNKEL (reference sequence). In DNA form, the CDR3 reads TGTGCCAGCAGCCAAGAGAAGCGGGGGGGCCAGTATTTT. Translating gives CASSQEKRGGQYF.

The chain has TRBV5-4 and TRBJ1-6, with a possible D match to TRBD1 (5 bases). Germline V gene sequence: CDR1 SGHNT, CDR2 YYREEE (reference sequence). V was cut by 1 base and J by 2 bases, with 7 bases left in between. The CDR3 loop spans 15 amino acids. This CDR3 is CASSLSGTYNSPLHF. The CDR3 DNA is TGTGCCAGCAGCTTGTCAGGGACCTATAATTCACCCCTCCACTTT.

V is TRBV21-1 and J is TRBJ1-2; the table's D call TRBD1 went unverified against the DNA. TRBV21-1 is a listed pseudogene. The CDR3 runs to 11 residues. Here the CDR3 reads CARTGAVGYTF. The CDR3 DNA reads TGTGCCAGAACAGGGGCGGTAGGCTACACCTTC.

The chain carries TRBV28 and TRBJ1-3; TRBD1 is a possible D gene (6 bases). The length of the CDR3 is 12 residues. Between the trimmed V and J ends, which lost 4 bases and 15 bases, there was a span of 16 bases. CDR1 is MDHEN, CDR2 SYDVKM, per germline. The DNA for the CDR3 is TGTGCCAGCAGTTCAAAAGGGGGACGCCAATATTTT. Protein sequence: CASSSKGGRQYF.

The chain is built from TRBV19 and TRBJ1-1; D is unclear. The CDR3 sequence is 16 residues long. Deletions cut 3 bases from V and 0 bases from J, with 14 bases between. Germline lookup yields CDR1 LNHDA and CDR2 SQIVND (reference sequence). The CDR3, as DNA: TGTGCCAGTAGTATGGGCCAGGTGATCATGAACACTGAAGCTTTCTTT. Its protein product is CASSMGQVIMNTEAFF.

The V call is TRBV29-1, the J call TRBJ2-7; D may be TRBD2 (6 bases). CDR1 is SQVTM and CDR2 is ANQGSEA in the germline V gene. This CDR3 contains 14 residues. Deletions cut 6 bases from V and 1 base from J, with 16 bases between. CDR3 amino acids: CSVGWTAGSYEQYF. In DNA, the CDR3 is TGCAGCGTCGGGTGGACGGCGGGGTCCTACGAGCAGTACTTC.

This chain connects TRBV14 to TRBJ1-4; D perhaps matches TRBD1 (5 bases). V was trimmed by 3 bases and J by 0 bases, leaving 11 bases between them. The CDR3 runs 16 residues. The germline V gene has CDR1 SGHDN and CDR2 FVKESK. CDR3 DNA: TGTGCCAGCAGCCACTCAGGGACTGCAACTAATGAAAAACTGTTTTTT. It translates to CASSHSGTATNEKLFF.

Only a few counts were recorded for this clone. V and J are TRBV6-5 and TRBJ1-1, with D unresolved. CDR3 size: 14 residues. Germline V gene sequence: CDR1 MNHEY, CDR2 SVGAGI. V gave up 9 bases and J gave up 3 bases, with 17 bases separating them. The CDR3 protein is CASRIETGYTEAFF. CDR3 DNA: TGTGCCAGTCGGATTGAGACGGGGTACACTGAAGCTTTCTTT.

This clone was observed a few times. The chain employs TRBV9 and TRBJ2-5, with D possibly matching TRBD2 (7 bases). Trimming removed 0 bases at V and 4 bases at J, with 19 bases between. The CDR3 is 17 amino acids. Germline-derived CDR1 and CDR2 are SGDLS and YYNGEE. The CDR3 is CASSVEGRGGGGETQYF. The CDR3, as DNA: TGTGCCAGCAGCGTAGAGGGCCGAGGGGGGGGAGGAGAGACCCAGTACTTC.

The chain recombines TRBV27 with TRBJ2-7; TRBD1 aligns across 7 bases. The CDR3 is 14 residues long. Germline V gene lookup returns CDR1 MNHEY and CDR2 SMNVEV (reference sequence). J lost 0 bases, V lost 5 bases, and 4 bases had no gene match. The CDR3 here is CASSARQGSYEQYV. The CDR3 coding sequence is TGTGCCAGCAGTGCCCGACAGGGCTCCTACGAGCAGTACGTC.

J is TRBJ1-1 and V is TRBV27, with unresolved D. This CDR3 contains 11 residues. Germline CDR1 reads MNHEY; CDR2 reads SMNVEV (reference sequence). The V end was cut by 3 bases, the J end by 6 bases, with 5 bases between. CDR3 in amino acids: CASSLGAEAFF. DNA for the CDR3: TGTGCCAGCAGTTTGGGCGCTGAAGCTTTCTTT.

The chain recombines TRBV18 with TRBJ2-7, with 9 bases lining up with TRBD1. CDR1 is KGHSH and CDR2 is LQKENI in the germline V gene. The V gene end was trimmed by 3 bases and the J gene end by 0 bases; junction bases not matched to a gene: 12. The CDR3 contains 18 residues. CDR3 protein: CASSPYTLPGQGSYEQYV. The CDR3 DNA sequence: TGTGCCAGCTCACCGTATACCCTACCGGGACAGGGCTCCTACGAGCAGTACGTC.